The clone carrying this TCR beta chain was recorded a few times. What it binds is not known. This sample was included in a study of cytomegalovirus exposure and HLA in healthy donors. Notes on the study in general: A likely sequencing artifact accounted for one observed cluster of highly shared sequence variants.

PCR employed 60 Vbeta and 13 Jbeta primers. Data came from immunoSEQ multiplex PCR; TCRdb stores just in-frame clones and leaves some out. Counted here are fewer than 120,000 clones, approximately 82% occurring once; the ten biggest clones make up roughly 13%. The specimen sequenced was PBMCs. This receptor was identified in a man aged 30-40 years in good health and CMV-seropositive.

The CDR3 protein is CASGQGSYEQYF. The CDR3 nucleotides are TGTGCCAGCGGACAGGGATCCTACGAGCAGTACTTC. The rearrangement uses TRBV28 and TRBJ2-7; TRBD1 matches 8 bases. V trimming: 8 bases; J trimming: 1 base; junction bases outside the gene matches: 1. The CDR3 is made up of 12 amino acids. Germline V lookup: CDR1 MDHEN, CDR2 SYDVKM.